What follows are 11 T cell receptor beta chains derived from one specimen sequenced in a study of OX40 agonist ivuxolimab in advanced cancers. The method behind the library was the immunoSEQ multiplex PCR assay. This immuneACCESS table, as held by TCRdb, lists in-frame sequences with V and J called but not all clones. Of the missing ones, under half trace to an unresolved V gene in checked studies; the others have no known cause. In this sample the table shows 25,000 to 35,000 clones, more than 70% of which occur a single time. The ten largest make up 15% to 20% of the sample. Specimen: CD4+ or CD8+ T cells sorted from blood, collected in a trial of the OX40 agonist ivuxolimab. The source is an adult with an advanced solid tumor such as melanoma, head and neck, liver or kidney cancer.

The chain carries TRBV4-1 and TRBJ2-2; 15 bases are shared with TRBD2. Trimming cost V 3 bases and J 6 bases; bases outside gene matches: 5. CDR1 and CDR2 (germline): MGHRA, YSYEKL. This CDR3 has 17 amino acids. The CDR3 DNA is TGCGCCAGCAGCCACGAGGGACTAGCGGGAGGCGCCGGGGAGCTGTTTTTT. Amino acids: CASSHEGLAGGAGELFF.

This clone was detected only a few times. This chain connects TRBV6-1 to TRBJ2-5; the match to TRBD2 covers 8 bases. Trimming removed 5 bases from V and 5 bases from J; junction bases left unmatched: 10. This CDR3 contains 15 residues. The germline V gene encodes CDR1 MNHNS and CDR2 SASEGT. This CDR3 is CASSRRGGPGETQYF. CDR3 bases: TGTGCCAGCAGTCGACGGGGGGGGCCGGGGGAGACCCAGTACTTC.

The chain links TRBV2 to TRBJ2-1; 9 bases match TRBD2. CDR3 length equals 16 residues. CDR1 SNHLY and CDR2 FYNNEI come from the germline V gene. The J segment lost 8 bases and the V segment lost 6 bases, leaving 14 bases of the junction unmatched. The CDR3 DNA reads TGTGCCAGCAGAGCCCTCGGGGGACTAGCTAACGATGAGCAGTTCTTC. It is translated as CASRALGGLANDEQFF. The full variable domain, rest sourced from reference TRBV2 and TRBJ2-1, is EPEVTQTPSHQVTQMGQEVILRCVPISNHLYFYWYRQILGQKVEFLVSFYNNEISEKSEIFDDQFSVERPDGSNFTLKIRSTKLEDSAMYFCASRALGGLANDEQFFGPGTRLTVL.

This clone occurred once. The V gene is TRBV6-4, the J gene TRBJ2-7; D unclear. The CDR3 loop spans 15 amino acids. Germline loops: CDR1 MRHNA, CDR2 SNTAGT. Trimming shortened V by 6 bases and J by 0 bases, and 15 bases separated the two germline ends. The CDR3 bases are TGTGCCAGCAGGGGATACAAAACCAGCTCCTACGAGCAGTACTTC. Translation gives CASRGYKTSSYEQYF.

This chain links TRBV6-5 with TRBJ1-4; D is possibly TRBD1 (5 bases). V was trimmed by 4 bases and J by 6 bases, leaving 12 bases between them. Looked up from germline, CDR1 is MNHEY and CDR2 is SVGAGI. The CDR3 covers 14 residues. The CDR3 protein is CASSSGLGHEKLFF. CDR3 in DNA: TGTGCCAGCAGTTCAGGTTTGGGGCATGAAAAACTGTTTTTT.

V and J are TRBV11-2 and TRBJ2-1; no reliable D call. The CDR3 contains 17 residues. Between the trimmed V and J ends, which lost 1 base and 0 bases, there was a span of 13 bases. The germline CDR1 and CDR2 sequences are SGHAT and FQNNGV. The DNA of the CDR3 is TGTGCCAGCAGCTTAGTTCTTGGCACAAGCTCCTACAATGAGCAGTTCTTC. It is translated as CASSLVLGTSSYNEQFF. Full variable domain (missing parts from reference TRBV11-2 and TRBJ2-1): EAGVAQSPRYKIIEKRQSVAFWCNPISGHATLYWYQQILGQGPKLLIQFQNNGVVDDSQLPKDRFSAERLKGVDSTLKIQPAKLEDSAVYLCASSLVLGTSSYNEQFFGPGTRLTVL.

This clone appeared a single time. The chain employs TRBV2 and TRBJ2-1; 11 bases align to TRBD2. The V and J ends lost 4 bases and 8 bases, in that order; junction bases with no gene match: 10. This CDR3 comprises 16 residues. The germline V gene has CDR1 SNHLY and CDR2 FYNNEI. In nucleotides, the CDR3 is TGTGCCAGCAGTGTTGATAGCGGGAGGGCCAGGGATGAGCAGTTCTTC. This sequence encodes CASSVDSGRARDEQFF.

The V call is TRBV4-2, the J call TRBJ2-2; tentatively, D is TRBD1 (6 bases). V was cut by 3 bases and J by 1 base, with 9 bases left in between. This CDR3 spans 15 amino acids. Per the germline V gene, CDR1 is LGHNA and CDR2 is YNFKEQ. The CDR3 bases are TGTGCCAGCAGCCACACAGGGTTGAACACCGGGGAGCTGTTTTTT. Its translation is CASSHTGLNTGELFF.

V gene TRBV7-7 combines with J gene TRBJ2-2; a possible D gene is TRBD1 (5 bases). Germline V lookup: CDR1 SSHAT, CDR2 FNYEAQ (reference sequence). V shed 5 bases and J shed 7 bases, with 20 bases lying between them. The CDR3 is made up of 16 amino acids. CDR3 loop: CASSTTVKSGGGELFF. The CDR3 DNA follows: TGTGCCAGCAGCACGACAGTTAAATCCGGCGGCGGGGAGCTGTTTTTT.

This clone appeared a few times. This chain uses TRBV12-5 with TRBJ2-7; tentatively, D is TRBD2 (6 bases). The germline CDR1 and CDR2 sequences are LGHNT and FRNRAP. The CDR3 is made up of 13 amino acids. Trimming removed 2 bases at V and 6 bases at J, with 11 bases between. CDR3 sequence reads: CASGLSRGGEQYF. For the CDR3, the DNA is TGTGCTAGTGGTTTGTCAAGGGGAGGCGAGCAGTACTTC.

The genes are TRBV14 and TRBJ2-7; D is uncertain. The CDR3 is made up of 13 amino acids. The ends were cut back, 1 base at V and 7 bases at J, with 11 bases in the middle. CDR1 is SGHDN and CDR2 is FVKESK in the germline V gene. The CDR3, as DNA: TGTGCCAGCAGCCAAGTAGGAACACGAGAGCAGTACTTC. The encoded protein is CASSQVGTREQYF.